These 16 T cell receptor beta chains originate from one sample sequenced in a study of T cell responses to AZD1222 COVID-19 vaccine (dated by TCRdb to 2020 to 2022). Receptors were amplified or captured by the immunoSEQ multiplex PCR assay. The table comes from immuneACCESS by way of TCRdb, which keeps in-frame sequences with V and J called. Part of the clones is missing from these tables; in studies checked, under half for an unresolved V gene and the rest for unknown reasons. Present in this sample are some 140,000 clones, about 93% of which were seen just once. The top ten hold approximately 6.5% of the sample. The time point tag for this specimen amounts to: about 28 days (+/-7) after the second vaccine dose. Source: peripheral blood, taken 28 days after the second AZD1222 dose. These receptors all come from an adult who received the AZD1222 COVID-19 vaccine.

This chain connects TRBV14 to TRBJ2-5; D gene unclear. Germline CDR1 and CDR2: SGHDN and FVKESK. The CDR3 consists of 15 residues. The V gene lost 1 base and the J gene lost 5 bases, with 14 bases spanning the gap. The CDR3 nucleotides are TGTGCCAGCAGCCAAGTTTATGGGATTGGGGAGACCCAGTACTTC. Translation gives CASSQVYGIGETQYF.

The chain joins TRBV18 to TRBJ1-1; a possible D gene is TRBD1 (6 bases). The germline gives CDR1 KGHSH, CDR2 LQKENI. This CDR3 has 15 residues. V lost 0 bases and J lost 2, with 10 bases in between. The CDR3 region is CASSPPAGVNTEAFF. CDR3 bases: TGTGCCAGCTCACCACCGGCAGGGGTTAACACTGAAGCTTTCTTT.

V gene TRBV14 combines with J gene TRBJ2-1; D gene ambiguous. The CDR3 is 15 residues long. Trimming pared 1 base from V and 5 bases from J, leaving 12 bases between. Germline assignment: CDR1 SGHDN and CDR2 FVKESK. CDR3 sequence reads: CASSQGWSIDNEQFF. CDR3 DNA sequence: TGTGCCAGCAGCCAAGGGTGGAGCATAGACAATGAGCAGTTCTTC.

V usage is TRBV19 and J usage is TRBJ1-2; 7 bases line up with TRBD1. This CDR3 contains 15 residues. Germline loops: CDR1 LNHDA, CDR2 SQIVND (reference sequence). The junction had 10 bases not matched to a gene; V was cut back by 6 bases and J by 3 bases. CDR3 DNA: TGTGCCAGTAGGCTCACAGGGGCGACGGACTATGGCTACACCTTC. Translating gives CASRLTGATDYGYTF.

Written as DNA, the CDR3 is TGTGCCAGCAGCTTAAAGACAGGGGGTACCTATAATTCACCCCTCCACTTT. This translates into CASSLKTGGTYNSPLHF. The genes are TRBV11-2 and TRBJ1-6, with 9 bases that match TRBD1. V shed 2 bases, J shed 2 bases, and the junction held 4 bases outside the gene matches. Germline loops: CDR1 SGHAT, CDR2 FQNNGV. This CDR3 has 17 amino acids.

J is TRBJ1-2 and V is TRBV5-6; D is unresolved. Trimming shortened V by 1 base and J by 4 bases, and 11 bases separated the two germline ends. The CDR3 is 14 amino acids. Germline CDR1 and CDR2: SGHDT and YYEEEE. Written as DNA, the CDR3 is TGTGCCAGCAGCTTGTTCGGGAGTAGCTATGGCTACACCTTC. This sequence encodes CASSLFGSSYGYTF.

V and J are TRBV6-2 or TRBV6-3 and TRBJ2-7, with TRBD1 matching 7 bases. V was pared by 2 bases and J by 1 base, with 5 bases of the junction left unmatched. The CDR3 covers 15 residues. Germline lookup yields CDR1 MNHEY and CDR2 SVGEGT. The CDR3 spells CASSYDHRGSYEQYF. The CDR3 DNA reads as TGTGCCAGCAGTTACGACCACAGGGGTTCCTACGAGCAGTACTTC.

The chain combines TRBV11-3 with TRBJ1-2, with 7 bases aligning to TRBD1. Per germline, CDR1 SGHNT and CDR2 YENEEA. The CDR3 has 16 residues. The V and J ends lost 0 bases and 7 bases, in that order; junction bases with no gene match: 11. The CDR3 DNA reads TGTGCCAGCAGCTTAGACCTCGGGACAGTGGGGCGTGGCTACACCTTC. The encoded protein is CASSLDLGTVGRGYTF.

V is TRBV18 and J is TRBJ1-2; TRBD1 might be the D (5 bases). V lost 3 bases to trimming and J lost 7 bases, with 21 bases between them. The CDR3 runs 16 residues. Germline loops: CDR1 KGHSH, CDR2 LQKENI. The CDR3 region has the DNA TGTGCCAGCTCACCCTTGGCTACTCCAGGGCGGACTGGCTACACCTTC. As protein: CASSPLATPGRTGYTF. The full variable domain, its missing parts supplied by reference TRBV18 and TRBJ1-2, is NAGVMQNPRHLVRRRGQEARLRCSPMKGHSHVYWYRQLPEEGLKFMVYLQKENIIDESGMPKERFSAEFPKEGPSILRIQQVVRGDSAAYFCASSPLATPGRTGYTFGSGTRLTVV.

The chain carries TRBV4-1 and TRBJ2-2; D remains ambiguous. Trimming removed 0 bases from V and 4 bases from J, with 9 bases in between. The CDR3 is made up of 15 amino acids. Germline loops: CDR1 MGHRA, CDR2 YSYEKL. In DNA form, the CDR3 reads TGCGCCAGCAGCCAAGAGGGCATCTCCACCGGGGAGCTGTTTTTT. Translation: CASSQEGISTGELFF.

The rearrangement joins TRBV6-6 to TRBJ2-2, with TRBD1 matching over 7 bases. The CDR3 runs 15 residues. Germline V lookup: CDR1 MNHNY, CDR2 SVGAGI (reference sequence). V gave up 6 bases and J gave up 2 bases; unmatched junction bases: 6. The CDR3 is CASSPGTANTGELFF. CDR3 in DNA: TGTGCCAGCAGCCCCGGGACAGCAAACACCGGGGAGCTGTTTTTT.

This chain links TRBV7-9 with TRBJ2-5; D may correspond to TRBD1 or TRBD2 (6 bases each). V lost 5 bases, J lost 1 base, and 11 bases lay in between. The CDR3 is 14 residues long. In germline, CDR1 is SEHNR, CDR2 FQNEAQ (reference sequence). The CDR3 loop is CASSAGQIQETQYF. The CDR3 DNA follows: TGTGCCAGCAGCGCGGGACAAATCCAAGAGACCCAGTACTTC.

The genes are TRBV19 and TRBJ2-3; TRBD2 matches at 9 bases. The V gene end was trimmed by 4 bases and the J gene end by 2 bases; junction bases not matched to a gene: 10. The length of the CDR3 is 17 residues. Germline V gene sequence: CDR1 LNHDA, CDR2 SQIVND (reference sequence). As DNA, the CDR3 is TGTGCCAGTAGTAGGGGCCGACTAGCGGTGAACACAGATACGCAGTATTTT. Protein product: CASSRGRLAVNTDTQYF.

This chain links TRBV7-2 with TRBJ1-6; D ambiguous. This CDR3 has 12 amino acids. The germline CDR1 and CDR2 sequences are SGHTA and FQGNSA. Trimming pared 5 bases from V and 9 bases from J, leaving 8 bases between. The CDR3 sequence is CASSPQSSPLHF. As DNA, the CDR3 is TGTGCCAGCAGCCCCCAGTCTTCACCCCTCCACTTT. The full variable domain, in which reference TRBV7-2 and TRBJ1-6 provide the parts outside the CDR3, is GAGVSQSPSNKVTEKGKDVELRCDPISGHTALYWYRQSLGQGLEFLIYFQGNSAPDKSGLPSDRFSAERTGGSVSTLTIQRTQQEDSAVYLCASSPQSSPLHFGNGTRLTVT.

This chain connects TRBV20-1 to TRBJ2-1, with D perhaps matching TRBD1 (5 bases). Germline V lookup: CDR1 DFQATT, CDR2 SNEGSKA (reference sequence). The CDR3 is 11 amino acids. The V gene lost 2 bases and the J gene lost 10 bases, with 9 bases spanning the gap. The CDR3 here is CSARQGFEQFF. CDR3 DNA: TGCAGTGCTAGACAGGGTTTCGAGCAGTTCTTC.

In this sample, this clone turned up a few times. This rearrangement joins TRBV18 to TRBJ1-2; 9 bases are a match to TRBD1. CDR1 KGHSH and CDR2 LQKENI come from the germline V gene. Germline trimming cut 4 bases from V and 5 bases from J; bases unmatched to any gene: 5. The CDR3 runs 14 residues. The DNA for the CDR3 is TGTGCCAGCTCACGGGACAGGGAGGCTTATGGCTACACCTTC. This encodes CASSRDREAYGYTF.